These 8 T cell receptor beta chains originate from one sample sequenced in a study of monozygotic twins with inflammatory bowel disease. TCRdb reprocessed the 5' RACE reads and keeps a single row for each CDR3 protein, giving no DNA. This sample's clone table lists about 300,000 distinct CDR3 sequences. The source material was blood. These receptors were collected from a human donor with ulcerative colitis or Crohn's disease, or a healthy co-twin of an affected twin (not recorded which).

The chain uses TRBV28 and TRBJ2-7. Germline-derived CDR1 and CDR2 are MDHEN and SYDVKM. The CDR3 is 11 residues long. CDR3 amino acids: CASTLHYEQYF.

The chain is built from TRBV4-2 and TRBJ2-5; the TCRdb call, TRBD1, lacks DNA for checking. The germline CDR1 and CDR2 sequences are LGHNA and YNFKEQ. This CDR3 is built from 14 residues. The CDR3 region is CASSQERGPETQYF.

The chain carries TRBV5-4 and TRBJ2-1; TCRdb indicates TRBD1, and absent DNA this call remains unverified. This CDR3 has 14 residues. The germline gives CDR1 SGHNT, CDR2 YYREEE (reference sequence). CDR3 in amino acids: CANKRTGADNEQFF.

The rearrangement links TRBV6-5 to TRBJ2-1; as DNA is missing, the TRBD2 call by TCRdb cannot be tested. CDR3 length: 15 amino acids. Germline V gene lookup returns CDR1 MNHEY and CDR2 SVGAGI. The CDR3 spells CASSYDRGMLNEQFF.

This rearrangement joins TRBV12-3 or TRBV12-4 to TRBJ1-2. The CDR3 has 14 residues. The CDR3 protein is CASSLKGSNYGYTF.

The V and J genes are TRBV11-2 and TRBJ1-2. CDR3 size: 13 residues. CDR1 and CDR2 from the germline V gene are SGHAT and FQNNGV. The CDR3 sequence: CASSLSNPIGYTF. Full variable domain (rest looked up from reference TRBV11-2 and TRBJ1-2): EAGVAQSPRYKIIEKRQSVAFWCNPISGHATLYWYQQILGQGPKLLIQFQNNGVVDDSQLPKDRFSAERLKGVDSTLKIQPAKLEDSAVYLCASSLSNPIGYTFGSGTRLTVV.

This chain uses TRBV29-1 with TRBJ1-1; TCRdb's D call, TRBD1, is unchecked because there is no DNA. The CDR3 loop spans 13 amino acids. Per germline, CDR1 SQVTM and CDR2 ANQGSEA. CDR3: CSADLVPGTEAFF.

Here the CDR3 reads CASSLGQAGVETQYF. This chain uses TRBV5-6 with TRBJ2-5; absent DNA, TCRdb's TRBD1 call cannot be checked. The CDR3 consists of 15 residues. Germline assignment: CDR1 SGHDT and CDR2 YYEEEE.